This T cell receptor (beta chain) was observed in a study of T cell responses to AZD1222 COVID-19 vaccine. General observations from the study: In the spike-specific TCR repertoire, nearly half reportedly target unmutated variant regions. Of the AZD1222 recipients, only 5 or 6 were seropositive at baseline.

Germline loops: CDR1 MNHNS, CDR2 SASEGT. This CDR3 spans 13 amino acids. Trimming took 2 bases from V and 3 from J, leaving 8 bases between them. The table lists this clone with a few counts. Its antigen is unknown. Produced via immunoSEQ multiplex PCR; TCRdb's table is partial and in-frame only. The sample shows over 110,000 clones, around 94% of them seen only once. The V call is TRBV6-1, the J call TRBJ2-7; D not certain. The TCR originated in an adult who had recovered from COVID-19. The material was peripheral blood, obtained after recovery from COVID-19. The CDR3 nucleotides are TGTGCCAGCAGTGAAAGTAGTAGCTACGAGCAGTACTTC. Protein sequence: CASSESSSYEQYF.